Below, one T cell receptor beta chain is given with its context. In its sample, this clone was seen a few times. No cognate antigen has been identified for it. No much larger clone is present one base from it, and per-base qualities are unavailable. All of the isolated RNA was reverse transcribed with the High Capacity cDNA Reverse Transcription Kit, so expressed TCRB transcripts were sequenced. Naive, central memory and regulatory T cell samples underwent deep immunoSEQ sequencing, averaging around 3.7 million total reads per sample. Sorted cells were lysed in RLT buffer and RNA was extracted with DNase-treated RNeasy Micro or Mini kits, depending on cell number. To prevent cross-contamination, each cell subset was processed individually, whereas patient and healthy donor samples were processed jointly. TCRB sequences were amplified from cDNA with the immunoSEQ multiplex PCR, producing 87-bp fragments spanning the CDR3 region. Amplicons were sequenced on the Illumina HiSeq platform. From the authors' description of their analysis: PCR bias was corrected computationally using synthetic template baselines, and reads within Hamming distance 2 were collapsed, with unmergeable singletons discarded. Reads were aligned against IMGT to assign V, D and J genes, CDR3 length and insertions or deletions at six rearrangement sites. Within each subset, clonotype counts were normalized to the number of sorted cells before true diversity and Gini coefficients were calculated with the tcR R package. Repertoire sharing was quantified using the overlap coefficient calculated on TCRB nucleotide sequences. Out-of-frame TCRB sequences from naive cells were analyzed as a proxy for the pre-selection repertoire. In TCRdb, the immuneACCESS table is reduced to in-frame sequences with V and J assigned. These tables do not hold every clone; where another copy was compared, an unresolved V gene accounts for under half, and the others remain unexplained. That table gives V, J and clone size, and the DNA gave D and trimming. The sample yields roughly 350,000 clones; about 10% were counted once. 0.015% to 0.02% of the sample lies in the top ten.

This entry is derived from a study of beta chain features in type 1 diabetes (dated by TCRdb to the late 2010s). As for the study more broadly: Patients and healthy donors did not differ in mean age, gender distribution, total cell number or subset yield. A total of just under 110,000,000 sorted cells were examined across all samples, and RNA yield correlated strongly with the number of cells per subset. Naive and central memory subsets were obtained from all 30 or so donors, but regulatory and stem cell-like memory subsets were isolated from only 8 patients and roughly 8 healthy donors. In the study, recently diagnosed type 1 diabetes patients and matched healthy donors were compared on the TCRB repertoires of their sorted circulating CD4+ T cell subsets. Overall study results and their limits: Naive, central memory and regulatory TCRB repertoires appeared to be more similar among patients than among healthy donors. Patients with type 1 diabetes made fewer insertions and deleted more nucleotides at VDJ recombination sites, implying thymic rearrangement abnormalities. Type 1 diabetes patients showed a moderate but significant shortening of TCRB CDR3 length in all four CD4+ subsets. Because small numbers of individuals were included in the HLA sub-analyses, any influence of HLA type on TCRB rearrangement was left unresolved. Because cDNA was sequenced instead of genomic DNA, highly expressing activated cells could be over-represented, though the groups showed no difference in activation or CD3 levels. Shorter templates might be favored by PCR, yet because patient and control samples were amplified and corrected together, any such skew would affect both groups equally.

Each donor gave one peripheral blood draw, averaging roughly 100 mL, which was collected into heparinised tubes. A BD FACSAria II and a panel including CD45RO, CCR7, CD25, CD127, CD95 and CD27 were used to sort naive, central memory, regulatory and stem cell-like memory CD4+ T cells. Every sorted population had a purity above 95%. PBMCs were isolated right away by Lymphoprep density gradient centrifugation and were stained directly, without culture. So that batch effects would be minimized, each experiment stained and sorted samples in pairs, pairing one healthy donor with one patient. Measured from the cysteine to the phenylalanine, the CDR3 is 19 residues long. Solely the CDR3 DNA is kept, with 57 bases framed from the first base. The junction shows trimming of 0 bases on V and 0 bases on J, and the gene matches do not reach 12 bases of it. In the germline V gene (reference sequence), CDR1 corresponds to SEHNR and CDR2 to FQNEAQ.

The chain is made from TRBV7-9 and TRBJ2-7; 9 central nucleotides agree with TRBD1. The sequenced material came from naive CD4+ T cells from blood. The meaning of the sample's cell subset or site label: true naive CD4+ T cells. This clonotype was obtained from a woman aged 25-40 years in good health. The DNA sequence follows: TGTGCCAGCAGCTTAGCATTCGGAGGGTCGGGACAGGGCTCCTACGAGCAGTACTTC. It specifies CASSLAFGGSGQGSYEQYF.